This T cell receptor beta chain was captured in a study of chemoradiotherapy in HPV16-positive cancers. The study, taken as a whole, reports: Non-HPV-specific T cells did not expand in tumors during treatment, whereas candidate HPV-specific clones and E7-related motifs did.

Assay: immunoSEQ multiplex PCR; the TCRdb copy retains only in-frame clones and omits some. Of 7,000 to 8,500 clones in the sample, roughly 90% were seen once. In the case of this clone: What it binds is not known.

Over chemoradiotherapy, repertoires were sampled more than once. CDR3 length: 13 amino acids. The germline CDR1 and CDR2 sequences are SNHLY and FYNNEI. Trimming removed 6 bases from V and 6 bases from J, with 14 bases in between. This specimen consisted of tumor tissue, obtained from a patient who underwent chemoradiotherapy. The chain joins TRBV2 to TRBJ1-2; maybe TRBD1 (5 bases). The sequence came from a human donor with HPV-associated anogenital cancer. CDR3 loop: CASSPQGSDGYTF. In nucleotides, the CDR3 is TGTGCCAGCAGCCCTCAGGGTTCCGATGGCTACACCTTC.